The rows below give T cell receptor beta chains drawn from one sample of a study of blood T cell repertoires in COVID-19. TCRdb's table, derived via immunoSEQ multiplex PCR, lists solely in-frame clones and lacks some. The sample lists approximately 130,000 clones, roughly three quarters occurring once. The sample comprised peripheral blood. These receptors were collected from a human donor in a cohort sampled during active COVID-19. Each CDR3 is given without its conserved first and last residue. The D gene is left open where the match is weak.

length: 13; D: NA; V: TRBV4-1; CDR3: ASSQVGPGADTQY
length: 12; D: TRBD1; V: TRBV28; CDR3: ASSPGDSNYGYT
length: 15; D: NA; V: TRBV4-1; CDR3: ASSQGFARVVSYEQY
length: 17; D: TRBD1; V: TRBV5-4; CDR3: ASSPLPTGQQRRSYGYT
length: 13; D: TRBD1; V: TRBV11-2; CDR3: ASSLVGTGVYEQY
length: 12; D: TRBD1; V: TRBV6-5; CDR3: ASSYTRTGYEQY
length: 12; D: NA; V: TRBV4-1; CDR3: ASRPTTGDEKLF
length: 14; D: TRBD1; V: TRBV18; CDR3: ASSPGSGQVTYEQY
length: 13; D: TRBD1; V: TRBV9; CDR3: ASSFSGTGVDEQY
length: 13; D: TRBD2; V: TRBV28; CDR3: ASKVAGLPGDEQY
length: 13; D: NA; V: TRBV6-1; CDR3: ASSEVGSGGRGYT
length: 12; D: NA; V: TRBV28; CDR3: ASSSSSLYYGYT
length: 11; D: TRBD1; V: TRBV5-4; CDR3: ASSFRGTYEQY
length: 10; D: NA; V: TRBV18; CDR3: ASSPAGEGYT
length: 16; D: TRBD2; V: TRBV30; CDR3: AWSVPLSRGRIYNEQF
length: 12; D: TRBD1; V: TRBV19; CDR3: ASSIGGGRTEAF
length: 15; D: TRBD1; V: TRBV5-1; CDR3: ASSLSPPGQVNYGYT
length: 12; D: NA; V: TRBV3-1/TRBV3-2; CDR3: ASSRWDTVYEQY
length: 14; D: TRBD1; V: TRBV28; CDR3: ASSSRTGGMNTEAF
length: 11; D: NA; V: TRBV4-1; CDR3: ASSQRTDYEQY
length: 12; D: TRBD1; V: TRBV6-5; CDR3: ASSYDRRQGGYT
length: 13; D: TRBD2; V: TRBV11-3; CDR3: ASSFREGRSYEQY
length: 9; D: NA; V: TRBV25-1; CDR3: ASSEYSEQF
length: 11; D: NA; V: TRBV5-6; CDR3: ASIGAGNYGYT
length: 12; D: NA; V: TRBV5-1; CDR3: ASSLGQGLTEAF
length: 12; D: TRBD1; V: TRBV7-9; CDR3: ASSQDRDQDQQY
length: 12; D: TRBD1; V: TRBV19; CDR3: ASSITGGTYEQY
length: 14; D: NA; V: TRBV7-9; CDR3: ASSDNRVKLDTEAF
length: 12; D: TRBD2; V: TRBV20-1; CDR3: SASRGTAGDEQY
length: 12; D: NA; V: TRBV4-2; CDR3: ASSQEGEVNEQY
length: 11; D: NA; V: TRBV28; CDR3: ASSFRGGTEAF
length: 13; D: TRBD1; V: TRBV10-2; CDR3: ASSDNQGDNSPLH
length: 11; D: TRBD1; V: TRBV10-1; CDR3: ASSQTGGLEAF
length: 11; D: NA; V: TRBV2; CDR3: ASSEGSIDTQY
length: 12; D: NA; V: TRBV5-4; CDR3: ASSLGGRPYEQY
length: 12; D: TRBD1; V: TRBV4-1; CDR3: ASSEGQEINEQY
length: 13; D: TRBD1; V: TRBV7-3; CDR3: ASSLTGTGGTEAF
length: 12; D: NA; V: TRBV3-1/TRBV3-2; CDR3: ASSHRTDNYGYT
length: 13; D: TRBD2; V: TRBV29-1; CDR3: SVEGLSGGSYEQY
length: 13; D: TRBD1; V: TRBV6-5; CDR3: ASRDRGSYNSPLH
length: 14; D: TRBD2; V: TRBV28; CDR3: ASRVESSGSSYEQY
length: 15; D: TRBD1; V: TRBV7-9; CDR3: ASSSYSPSDRAHGYT
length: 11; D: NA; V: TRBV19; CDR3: ASSRTGAYEQY
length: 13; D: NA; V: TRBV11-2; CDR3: ASSRAPGEHEKLF
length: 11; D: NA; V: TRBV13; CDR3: ASSPGTTQPQH
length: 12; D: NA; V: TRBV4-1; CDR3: ASSQDIGDNEQF
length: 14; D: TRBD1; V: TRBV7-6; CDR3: ASSLNPDREDYGYT
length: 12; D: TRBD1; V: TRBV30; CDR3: AWKRTGQVYGYT
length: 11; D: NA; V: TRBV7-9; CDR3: ASSFAGLDGYT
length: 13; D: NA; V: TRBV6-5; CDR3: ASSPRTGRGYEQY
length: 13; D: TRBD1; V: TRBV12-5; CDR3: ASGLGQGMNTEAF
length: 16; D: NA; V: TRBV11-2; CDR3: ASSLVGPWGDMNTEAF
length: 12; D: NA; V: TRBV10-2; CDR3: ASSDPDSNYGYT